This T cell receptor (beta chain) came from a study of blood T cell repertoires in COVID-19 (dated by TCRdb to 2018 to 2021). Notes on the research overall: Samples covering the acute and convalescent phases of COVID-19 were provided by collaborators in the United States, Italy and Spain. A freely available public database, intended as a resource for researchers studying the immune response to SARS-CoV-2, is where the repertoires were released. The dataset comprised deeply sampled blood TCRbeta repertoires from subjects exposed to, actively infected with, or recovered from COVID-19. Sample metadata almost always included a de-identified subject ID, COVID-19 status, age in years and sex. The prospective study material was composed of cDNA or gDNA derived from T cells, B-cell-depleted T cells, or PBMCs. The samples were drawn from the first 160 participants of the ongoing ImmuneRACE study and from roughly 1,300 subjects provided by 6 global collaborators. HLA class I and class II types, where available, came from metadata supplied by the sample provider rather than from assay-based typing. On the study overall, not on this receptor specifically: Clinical and demographic metadata were provided uncurated, with the amount varying by source and participant.

The immunoSEQ Assay, a bias-controlled multiplex PCR, was used to amplify TCRbeta CDR3 regions from genomic DNA. Per the authors' processing: The number of nucleated cells in each sample was estimated from the amplification of reference gene primers within the assay. To quantify the absolute abundance of each unique TCRbeta CDR3 rearrangement, sequence reads were collapsed and filtered. For each sample, productive Simpson clonality was calculated as the square root of Simpson's diversity index across productive rearrangements. What TCRdb holds here is the immuneACCESS table cut down to in-frame rearrangements. Part of the clones is not present; checked against another copy, under half of the missing clones reflect an unresolved V gene, and the others are unexplained. V and J calls and clone size are as listed in that table; D and trimming were resolved from the DNA. The sample table holds 75,000 to 95,000 clones, of which approximately 88% were seen once. The ten largest account for 5.8% of the sample.

Deletion took 4 bases off V and 3 bases off J, with a span of 12 bases between the germline ends. CDR1 SGHDN and CDR2 FVKESK are derived from the germline V gene. The CDR3 holds 14 amino acids from the cysteine to the phenylalanine. The retained sequence is limited to the CDR3, 42 bases, with the frame set at the first base. Collaborating institutions collected whole blood in K2EDTA tubes following their own protocols. For TCRbeta analysis, collaborators shipped samples as frozen whole blood, isolated PBMCs, or DNA extracted from either of those sample types. In regard to this clone: Its antigen is unknown. Per-base quality was not reported, and no clone a single base away is much larger than it.

Sequencing was done on a sample of peripheral blood. The TCR was taken from a man aged 50-59 years with active COVID-19. The rearranged segments are TRBV14 and TRBJ1-1; the D gene remains uncertain. CDR3 reads: CASSPRTVYTEAFF. DNA sequence: TGTGCCAGCAGCCCTCGCACTGTATACACTGAAGCTTTCTTT.